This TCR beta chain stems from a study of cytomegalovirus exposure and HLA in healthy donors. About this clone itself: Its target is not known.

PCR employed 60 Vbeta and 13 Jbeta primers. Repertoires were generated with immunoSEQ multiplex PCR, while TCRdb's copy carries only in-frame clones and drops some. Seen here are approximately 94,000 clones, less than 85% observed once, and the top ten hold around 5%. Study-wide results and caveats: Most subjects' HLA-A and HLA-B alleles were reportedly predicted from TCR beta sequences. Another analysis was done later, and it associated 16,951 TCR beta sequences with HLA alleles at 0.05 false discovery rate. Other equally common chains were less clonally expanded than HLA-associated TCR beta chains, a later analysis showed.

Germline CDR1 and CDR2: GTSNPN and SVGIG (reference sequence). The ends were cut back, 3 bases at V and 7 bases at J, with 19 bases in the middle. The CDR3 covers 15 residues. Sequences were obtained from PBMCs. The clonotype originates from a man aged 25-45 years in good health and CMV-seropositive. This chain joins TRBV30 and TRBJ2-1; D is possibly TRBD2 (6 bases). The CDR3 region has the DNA TGTGCCTGGAGCTTCTTATTACGGGAGCGGAATGAGCAGTTCTTC. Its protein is CAWSFLLRERNEQFF.